Only a few counts were recorded for the clone carrying this T cell receptor beta chain. A universal primer site was added by template switching, and unique molecular identifiers were carried by the cDNA. TCRdb analysed the 5' RACE reads with MiXCR anew, one entry per CDR3 protein. The table has about 900,000 distinct CDR3 sequences, around an eighth seen once. This entry belongs to a study of identical twins. The CDR3 is 15 residues long. Trimming at V came to 6 bases and at J to 3 bases, leaving 8 bases not matched to a gene. The same data also contributed to another study, on yellow fever vaccine responses in identical twins.

The rearrangement joins TRBV12-3 or TRBV12-4 to TRBJ1-5; 7 positions agree with TRBD1. This receptor was taken from a woman aged 18-29 years in good health. Material: PBMCs. The CDR3 sequence is CASSRRQGYNQPQHF. The CDR3 nucleotides read TGTGCCAGCAGCCGAAGACAGGGCTACAATCAGCCCCAGCATTTT.